The 25 T cell receptor beta chains below were found in one sample sequenced in a study of cytomegalovirus exposure and HLA in healthy donors. PCR amplification relied on 60 Vbeta primers (plus 13 Jbeta primers). Repertoires were generated with immunoSEQ multiplex PCR, while TCRdb's copy carries only in-frame clones and drops some. Here the sample table reports 200,000 to 250,000 clones. The specimen sequenced was PBMCs. The source is a young woman in good health and CMV-seropositive.

The V call is TRBV21-1, the J call TRBJ1-2. TRBV21-1 represents a pseudogene. This CDR3 has 16 residues. The CDR3 nucleotides are TGTGCCAGCAGTACCCGCAGTGATGGAGGGTACCGTGGCTACACCTTC. Translation: CASSTRSDGGYRGYTF.

The J gene is TRBJ1-1, the V gene TRBV19; TRBD1 matches 10 bases. CDR3 length equals 14 residues. V gave up 3 bases and J gave up 5 bases; unmatched junction bases: 3. The V gene's germline CDR1 is LNHDA and CDR2 SQIVND (reference sequence). The CDR3 loop reads CASSIRDRGTEAFF. The CDR3 DNA is TGTGCCAGTAGTATCCGGGACAGGGGAACTGAAGCTTTCTTT.

The chain joins TRBV29-1 to TRBJ1-4; TRBD1 agrees at 8 bases. Trimming cost V 8 bases and J 8 bases; bases outside gene matches: 7. Germline V gene data show CDR1 as SQVTM and CDR2 as ANQGSEA. CDR3 length: 12 residues. The CDR3 loop is CSIRTGTEKLFF. The CDR3 bases are TGCAGCATAAGGACAGGGACGGAAAAACTGTTTTTT. Filled out from reference TRBV29-1 and TRBJ1-4, the complete variable domain reads SAVISQKPSRDICQRGTSLTIQCQVDSQVTMMFWYRQQPGQSLTLIATANQGSEATYESGFVIDKFPISRPNLTFSTLTVSNMSPEDSSIYLCSIRTGTEKLFFGSGTQLSVL.

This chain joins TRBV9 and TRBJ1-1, with a tentative D call TRBD1 (5 bases). Germline lookup yields CDR1 SGDLS and CDR2 YYNGEE. V shed 4 bases and J shed 0 bases, with 13 bases lying between them. This CDR3 is built from 15 residues. Here the CDR3 reads CASSPGGVLNTEAFF. CDR3 in DNA: TGTGCCAGCAGCCCCGGGGGGGTGTTGAACACTGAAGCTTTCTTT.

The V call is TRBV6-1, the J call TRBJ1-5; maybe TRBD1 (6 bases). Germline CDR1 is MNHNS and CDR2 is SASEGT. Trimming left V 6 bases short and J 2 bases short, with 14 bases between. This CDR3 region has 15 residues. The CDR3 region has the DNA TGTGCCAGCAGACTAGGGGGGGCAGGCAATCAGCCCCAGCATTTT. This translates into CASRLGGAGNQPQHF.

The chain is built from TRBV9 and TRBJ1-2, with D possibly being TRBD1 (5 bases). Germline CDR1 is SGDLS and CDR2 is YYNGEE. CDR3 size: 12 residues. Trimming left V 5 bases short and J 4 bases short, with 9 bases between. The CDR3 DNA reads as TGTGCCAGCAGGTTAGACAGCTATGGCTACACCTTC. Its translation is CASRLDSYGYTF.

This rearrangement joins TRBV4-1 to TRBJ1-1, with 9 positions matching TRBD1. The length of the CDR3 is 17 residues. Germline V gene sequence: CDR1 MGHRA, CDR2 YSYEKL. The V gene end was trimmed by 2 bases and the J gene end by 4 bases; junction bases not matched to a gene: 11. The CDR3 is CASSQLSSTGGGTEAFF. The CDR3 DNA sequence: TGCGCCAGCAGCCAACTATCCTCAACAGGGGGCGGCACTGAAGCTTTCTTT.

This rearrangement joins TRBV2 to TRBJ2-7; 11 bases fit TRBD2. CDR3 length: 14 amino acids. Germline V gene lookup returns CDR1 SNHLY and CDR2 FYNNEI. J gave up 3 bases and V 7 bases, and 5 bases lay outside the gene matches. CDR3 sequence reads: CASKLAGGLYEQYF. DNA for the CDR3: TGTGCCAGCAAGCTAGCGGGGGGCCTCTACGAGCAGTACTTC.

This chain joins TRBV6-5 and TRBJ1-6; the match to TRBD1 covers 9 bases. This CDR3 is 15 amino acids long. Germline V gene data show CDR1 as MNHEY and CDR2 as SVGAGI. J was trimmed by 7 bases and V by 2 bases; bases with no gene match: 3. Here the CDR3 reads CASSYAGTGNSPLHF. The DNA of the CDR3 is TGTGCCAGCAGTTACGCCGGGACAGGGAATTCACCCCTCCACTTT.

The chain links TRBV5-6 to TRBJ1-1, with 8 nucleotides matching TRBD1. V dropped 6 bases and J dropped 8; count of bases not matched to a gene: 9. This CDR3 region has 13 residues. Germline CDR1 SGHDT, CDR2 YYEEEE. The CDR3: CASIPLRTGEAFF. In nucleotides, the CDR3 is TGTGCCAGCATCCCATTGAGGACAGGGGAAGCTTTCTTT.

The chain recombines TRBV20-1 with TRBJ2-5, with D unclear. The CDR3 has 11 residues. The germline CDR1 and CDR2 sequences are DFQATT and SNEGSKA (reference sequence). The germline V and J ends were trimmed by 5 bases and 5 bases, with 9 bases remaining between them. This CDR3 reads CSAYQAETQYF. CDR3 nucleotide sequence: TGCAGTGCTTATCAAGCCGAGACCCAGTACTTC.

The chain links TRBV30 to TRBJ2-5; TRBD1 might be the D (5 bases). The J call may be incorrect, as the DNA end agrees better with TRBJ2-7. Germline assignment: CDR1 GTSNPN and CDR2 SVGIG (reference sequence). The CDR3 length is 15 residues. The CDR3 sequence: CAWSMGPGKFNEQYF. In nucleotides, the CDR3 is TGTGCCTGGAGTATGGGTCCAGGGAAATTCAACGAGCAGTACTTC.

The gene calls are TRBV7-8 and TRBJ2-5; TRBD1 aligns across 9 bases. Matching the DNA end better, TRBJ2-7 makes the J call doubtful. The CDR3 has 15 amino acids. The germline V gene has CDR1 SGHVS and CDR2 FQNEAQ. In nucleotides, the CDR3 is TGTGCCAGCACCCCAAACAGGGGGCGCCCCTACGAGCAGTACTTC. This encodes CASTPNRGRPYEQYF.

The genes are TRBV10-2 and TRBJ1-5; 8 bases are a match to TRBD1. The V gene's germline CDR1 is WSHSY and CDR2 SAAADI. Trimming cost V 5 bases and J 7 bases; bases outside gene matches: 7. The length of the CDR3 is 14 residues. CDR3 bases: TGCGCCAGCAGTTATGGACAGGGAGGCCAGCCCCAGCATTTT. Its translation is CASSYGQGGQPQHF.

The chain carries TRBV5-1 and TRBJ2-5; TRBD1 matches at 11 bases. The CDR3 extends over 16 amino acids. J lost 4 bases, V lost 2 bases, and 7 bases had no gene match. Germline V lookup: CDR1 SGHRS, CDR2 YFSETQ. Written as DNA, the CDR3 is TGCGCCAGCAGCTTAGGCTCCGGGACAGGGGGAGAGACCCAGTACTTC. The encoded protein is CASSLGSGTGGETQYF. Full variable domain (rest looked up from reference TRBV5-1 and TRBJ2-5): KAGVTQTPRYLIKTRGQQVTLSCSPISGHRSVSWYQQTPGQGLQFLFEYFSETQRNKGNFPGRFSGRQFSNSRSEMNVSTLELGDSALYLCASSLGSGTGGETQYFGPGTRLLVL.

V is TRBV7-9 and J is TRBJ1-1; 8 bases are shared with TRBD1. The V gene's germline CDR1 is SEHNR and CDR2 FQNEAQ (reference sequence). The CDR3 has 15 residues. J lost 7 bases, V lost 0 bases, and 7 bases had no gene match. The CDR3 nucleotides read TGTGCCAGCAGCTTAGCCGGGACAGGCTACAGTGAAGCTTTCTTT. It encodes CASSLAGTGYSEAFF.

The J gene is TRBJ1-1, the V gene TRBV10-3; 7 nucleotides align to TRBD1. Germline V gene sequence: CDR1 ENHRY, CDR2 SYGVKD. The CDR3 length is 11 residues. The ends lost 5 bases at V and 7 bases at J; junction bases unmatched: 1. DNA of the CDR3: TGTGCCATCAGTCGACAGGGTGAAGCTTTCTTT. It translates to CAISRQGEAFF.

The V and J genes are TRBV28 and TRBJ1-1; TRBD1 agrees at 7 bases. The CDR3 is made up of 15 amino acids. From germline, CDR1 is MDHEN and CDR2 SYDVKM. After removal of 5 bases from V and 5 bases from J, the junction contained 11 bases not matched to a gene. CDR3: CASSPLRQGPTEAFF. As DNA, the CDR3 is TGTGCCAGCAGTCCCCTGAGACAGGGCCCGACTGAAGCTTTCTTT.

The V gene is TRBV6-1, the J gene TRBJ1-2, with 10 nucleotides matching TRBD1. Trimming took 5 bases from V and 6 from J; bases not matched to a gene: 9. The germline V gene encodes CDR1 MNHNS and CDR2 SASEGT. The CDR3 extends over 15 amino acids. The chain's CDR3 is CASSSFRQGADGYTF. DNA of the CDR3: TGTGCCAGCAGTTCCTTCAGACAGGGGGCGGATGGCTACACCTTC.

The chain uses TRBV5-1 and TRBJ2-3; TRBD1 matches 7 bases. With 3 bases clipped from V and 2 bases from J, the junction kept 3 bases outside the gene matches. Germline CDR1 SGHRS, CDR2 YFSETQ. CDR3 length equals 14 residues. The CDR3 is CASSSGQATDTQYF. CDR3 nucleotides: TGCGCCAGCAGCTCCGGACAGGCCACAGATACGCAGTATTTT.

Here the CDR3 DNA reads TGTGCCAGCTCCAGGGACACCTTGAACACTGAAGCTTTCTTT. Amino acids: CASSRDTLNTEAFF. This chain links TRBV18 with TRBJ1-1; D may be TRBD1 (6 bases). The germline V gene has CDR1 KGHSH and CDR2 LQKENI. This CDR3 spans 14 amino acids. V was shortened by 6 bases and J by 0 bases, with 11 bases between the two germline ends.

The rearrangement links TRBV6-1 to TRBJ2-5; TRBD2 matches 11 bases. CDR1 MNHNS and CDR2 SASEGT come from the germline V gene. This CDR3 is 15 amino acids long. V lost 6 bases, J lost 1 base, and 4 bases stayed unmatched. CDR3: CASSGTSGFQETQYF. The CDR3 region has the DNA TGTGCCAGCAGCGGGACTAGCGGCTTCCAAGAGACCCAGTACTTC.

The chain combines TRBV29-1 with TRBJ2-7; perhaps TRBD1 as D (5 bases). The germline CDR1 and CDR2 sequences are SQVTM and ANQGSEA. The CDR3 has 13 amino acids. V lost 0 bases and J lost 6, with 12 bases in between. The DNA of the CDR3 is TGCAGCGTTGAAGACCATAAGGGGCCCGAGCAGTACTTC. Its protein product is CSVEDHKGPEQYF.

The chain recombines TRBV9 with TRBJ2-3; D perhaps matches TRBD2 (5 bases). The CDR3 is made up of 15 amino acids. The germline V gene encodes CDR1 SGDLS and CDR2 YYNGEE. With 1 base removed from V and 4 bases from J, the gap between germline ends came to 13 bases. The CDR3 sequence: CASSVTLKGADTQYF. CDR3 coding DNA: TGTGCCAGCAGCGTAACATTAAAGGGAGCAGATACGCAGTATTTT.

The rearrangement joins TRBV5-1 to TRBJ2-7; D is uncertain. This CDR3 is 15 amino acids long. The germline CDR1 and CDR2 sequences are SGHRS and YFSETQ. V was pared by 0 bases and J by 0 bases, with 10 bases between. This chain's CDR3 is CASSLAPGHSYEQYF. The CDR3 region has the DNA TGCGCCAGCAGCTTGGCACCAGGTCACTCCTACGAGCAGTACTTC.